This TCR beta chain was captured by sequencing in a study of T-cell memory formation after mild COVID-19. This clonotype came up a few times. TCRdb used MiXCR to reprocess the 5' RACE reads, holding one entry per CDR3 protein. The repertoire holds 450,000 to 650,000 distinct CDR3 sequences, with approximately 19% as singletons. Input material: PBMCs or a T cell subset sorted from them (not recorded which). The receptor comes from an adult woman who had mild COVID-19 (a few samples of this study predate the infection). Cell type and time point are not known.

CDR3 in DNA: TGCAGCGTTGGGGGACAGGGGCACTCCTACAATGAGCAGTTCTTC. Translating gives CSVGGQGHSYNEQFF. This chain connects TRBV29-1 to TRBJ2-1; TRBD1 matches at 10 bases. With 4 bases clipped from V and 0 bases from J, the junction kept 3 bases outside the gene matches. CDR3 length equals 15 residues. The germline gives CDR1 SQVTM, CDR2 ANQGSEA.